This record concerns one T cell receptor (beta chain) sequence. It may be a read error: a sequence one base away is much more abundant. This entry belongs to a study of regulatory T cells in long-lasting Graves disease. This CDR3 region has 15 residues. Trimming cost V 2 bases and J 0 bases, with 10 bases left between them. Looked up from germline, CDR1 is MNHNS and CDR2 is SASEGT. Libraries of TCR beta came from iRepertoire HTBI primers plus Arm-PCR of CDR3 regions. As processed by the authors: The samples yielded approximately 62 TRBV and around 13 TRBJ segments. From the multiplex PCR reads, TCRdb called clonotypes with MiXCR, one entry per CDR3 protein. These V and J calls are TCRdb output, not the study's own analysis. The table includes approximately 350,000 distinct CDR3 sequences, 15% to 20% detected once. Stated time point: newly diagnosed GD, antithyroid drugs for less than 3 months. There was RNA extracted from PBMCs, and the TCR library was made from it.

These data also featured in a second study, about T cells in Graves' hyperthyroidism and ophthalmopathy. From that paper: The HTBI primer set drove a first-round RT-PCR of the TCR CDR3.

This TCR derives from a woman between 18 and 30 years old with Graves disease. The sample was peripheral blood mononuclear cells (PBMCs), taken at new diagnosis, from a patient treated with antithyroid drugs. J is TRBJ1-1 and V is TRBV6-1; D remains unclear. CDR3 coding DNA: TGTGCCAGCAGTGAACAACGGCTCATGAACACTGAAGCTTTCTTT. It encodes CASSEQRLMNTEAFF.